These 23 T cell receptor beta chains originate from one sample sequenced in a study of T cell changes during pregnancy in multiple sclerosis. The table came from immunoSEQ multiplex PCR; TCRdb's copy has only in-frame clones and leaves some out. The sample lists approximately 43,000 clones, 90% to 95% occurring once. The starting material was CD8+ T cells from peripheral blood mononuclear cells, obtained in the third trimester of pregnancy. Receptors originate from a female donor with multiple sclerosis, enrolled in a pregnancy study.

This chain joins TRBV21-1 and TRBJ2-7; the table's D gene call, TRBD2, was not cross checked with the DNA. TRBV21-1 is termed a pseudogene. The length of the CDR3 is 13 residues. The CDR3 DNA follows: TGTGCCAGCAGCAAAGTAGGTGGCAGGAGGCTCAGTTTC. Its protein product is CASSKVGGRRLSF.

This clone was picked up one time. Here the CDR3 DNA reads TGCAGCGTCCTCACCGCCGGGACAGGTGAAAAACTGTTTTTT. It yields the protein CSVLTAGTGEKLFF. The J gene is TRBJ1-4, the V gene TRBV29-1; 8 nucleotides line up with TRBD1. The germline CDR1 and CDR2 sequences are SQVTM and ANQGSEA. The length of the CDR3 is 14 residues. Unmatched junction bases numbered 10, after V lost 6 bases and J lost 7 bases. The full variable domain, in which reference TRBV29-1 and TRBJ1-4 provide the parts outside the CDR3, is SAVISQKPSRDICQRGTSLTIQCQVDSQVTMMFWYRQQPGQSLTLIATANQGSEATYESGFVIDKFPISRPNLTFSTLTVSNMSPEDSSIYLCSVLTAGTGEKLFFGSGTQLSVL.

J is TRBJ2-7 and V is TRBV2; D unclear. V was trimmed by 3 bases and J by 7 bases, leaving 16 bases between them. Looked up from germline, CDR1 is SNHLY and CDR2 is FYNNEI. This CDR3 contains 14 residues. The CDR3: CASSEAVPSGEQYF. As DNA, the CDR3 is TGTGCCAGCAGTGAGGCGGTCCCCTCTGGGGAGCAGTACTTC.

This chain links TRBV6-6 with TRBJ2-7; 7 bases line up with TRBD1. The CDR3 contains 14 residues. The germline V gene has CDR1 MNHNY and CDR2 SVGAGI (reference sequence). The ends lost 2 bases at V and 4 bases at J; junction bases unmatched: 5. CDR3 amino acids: CASSYGTETYEQYF. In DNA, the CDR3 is TGTGCCAGCAGTTACGGGACAGAGACTTACGAGCAGTACTTC.

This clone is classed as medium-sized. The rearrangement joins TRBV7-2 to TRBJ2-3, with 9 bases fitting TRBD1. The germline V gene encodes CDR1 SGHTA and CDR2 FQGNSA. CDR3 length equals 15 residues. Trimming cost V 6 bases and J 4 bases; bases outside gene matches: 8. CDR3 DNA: TGTGCCAGCAGTTTTACAGGGGGCGTCGCAGATACGCAGTATTTT. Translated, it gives CASSFTGGVADTQYF.

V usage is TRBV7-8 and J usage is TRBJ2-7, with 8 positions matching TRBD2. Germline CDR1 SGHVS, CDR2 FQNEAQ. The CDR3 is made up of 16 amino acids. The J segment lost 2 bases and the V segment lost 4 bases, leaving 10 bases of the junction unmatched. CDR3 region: CASSSGGLARTYEQYF. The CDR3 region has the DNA TGTGCCAGCAGCTCGGGGGGGCTAGCGCGAACCTACGAGCAGTACTTC.

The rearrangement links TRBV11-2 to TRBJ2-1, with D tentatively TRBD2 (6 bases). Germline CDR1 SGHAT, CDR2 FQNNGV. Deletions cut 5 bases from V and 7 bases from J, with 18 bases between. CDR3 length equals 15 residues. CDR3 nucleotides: TGTGCCAGCAGCGTACTAGTGGCGGGAAGTAATGAGCAGTTCTTC. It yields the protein CASSVLVAGSNEQFF.

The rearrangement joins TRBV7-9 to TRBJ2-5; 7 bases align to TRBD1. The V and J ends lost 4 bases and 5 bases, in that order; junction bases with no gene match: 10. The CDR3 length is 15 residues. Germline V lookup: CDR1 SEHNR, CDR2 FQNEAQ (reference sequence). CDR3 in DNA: TGTGCCAGCAGCTCCCGGGACAGAGGTCTGGAGACCCAGTACTTC. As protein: CASSSRDRGLETQYF. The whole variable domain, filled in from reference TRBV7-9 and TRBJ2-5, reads DTGVSQNPRHKITKRGQNVTFRCDPISEHNRLYWYRQTLGQGPEFLTYFQNEAQLEKSRLLSDRFSAERPKGSFSTLEIQRTEQGDSAMYLCASSSRDRGLETQYFGPGTRLLVL.

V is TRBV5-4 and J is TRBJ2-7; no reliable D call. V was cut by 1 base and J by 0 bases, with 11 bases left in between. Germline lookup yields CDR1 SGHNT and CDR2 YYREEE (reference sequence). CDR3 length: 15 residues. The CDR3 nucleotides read TGTGCCAGCAGCTTGTCAGGTACCTACTCCTACGAGCAGTACTTC. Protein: CASSLSGTYSYEQYF.

CDR3 in amino acids: CASSNGQTTNEKLFF. The CDR3 nucleotides are TGCGCCAGCAGCAACGGACAGACAACTAATGAAAAACTGTTTTTT. V gene TRBV5-1 combines with J gene TRBJ1-4; possible D gene TRBD1, 6 bases. Germline V lookup: CDR1 SGHRS, CDR2 YFSETQ. V was clipped by 4 bases and J by 0 bases, with 10 bases between them. The length of the CDR3 is 15 residues.

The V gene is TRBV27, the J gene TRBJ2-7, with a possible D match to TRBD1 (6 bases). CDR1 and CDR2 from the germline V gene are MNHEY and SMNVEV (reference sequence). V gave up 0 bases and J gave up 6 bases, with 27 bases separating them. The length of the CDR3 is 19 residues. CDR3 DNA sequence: TGTGCCAGCAGTTTATCGTACTCCTTTTCGGGACACTTCCTAGGCGAGCAGTACTTC. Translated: CASSLSYSFSGHFLGEQYF.

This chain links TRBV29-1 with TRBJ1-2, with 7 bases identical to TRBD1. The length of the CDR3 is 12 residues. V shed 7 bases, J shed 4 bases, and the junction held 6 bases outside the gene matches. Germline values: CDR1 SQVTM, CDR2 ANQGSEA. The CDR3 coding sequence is TGCAGCGCCGGAGGGGACAGCTATGGCTACACCTTC. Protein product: CSAGGDSYGYTF.

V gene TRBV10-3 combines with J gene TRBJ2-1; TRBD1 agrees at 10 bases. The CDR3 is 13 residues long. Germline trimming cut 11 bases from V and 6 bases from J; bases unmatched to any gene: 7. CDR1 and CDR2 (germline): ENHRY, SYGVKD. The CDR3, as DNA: TGTGCCTCTGCGGACAGGGGGGCCAATGAGCAGTTCTTC. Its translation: CASADRGANEQFF.

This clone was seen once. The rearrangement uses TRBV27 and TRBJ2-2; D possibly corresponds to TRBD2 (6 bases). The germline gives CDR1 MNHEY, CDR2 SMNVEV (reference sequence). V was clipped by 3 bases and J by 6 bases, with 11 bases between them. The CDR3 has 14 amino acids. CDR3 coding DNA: TGTGCCAGCAGTTTGTTAGGAGGGTCCGGGGAGCTGTTTTTT. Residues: CASSLLGGSGELFF.

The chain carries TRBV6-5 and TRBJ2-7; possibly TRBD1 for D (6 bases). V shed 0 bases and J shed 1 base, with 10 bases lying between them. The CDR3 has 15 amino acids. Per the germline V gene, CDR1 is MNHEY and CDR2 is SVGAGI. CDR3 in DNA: TGTGCCAGCAGTTACTCGGGGGCAGGATCCTACGAGCAGTACTTC. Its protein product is CASSYSGAGSYEQYF.

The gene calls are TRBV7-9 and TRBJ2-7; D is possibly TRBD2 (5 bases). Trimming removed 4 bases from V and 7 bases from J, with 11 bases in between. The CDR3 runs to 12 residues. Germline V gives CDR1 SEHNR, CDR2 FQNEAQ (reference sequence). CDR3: CASSSRRDEQYF. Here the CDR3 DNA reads TGTGCCAGCAGCTCCCGACGGGATGAGCAGTACTTC.

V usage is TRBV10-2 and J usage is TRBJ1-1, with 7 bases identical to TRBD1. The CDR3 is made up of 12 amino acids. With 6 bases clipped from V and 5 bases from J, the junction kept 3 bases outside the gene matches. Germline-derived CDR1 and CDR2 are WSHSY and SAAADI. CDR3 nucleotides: TGCGCCAGCAGAGACAGGGCTACTGAAGCTTTCTTT. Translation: CASRDRATEAFF.

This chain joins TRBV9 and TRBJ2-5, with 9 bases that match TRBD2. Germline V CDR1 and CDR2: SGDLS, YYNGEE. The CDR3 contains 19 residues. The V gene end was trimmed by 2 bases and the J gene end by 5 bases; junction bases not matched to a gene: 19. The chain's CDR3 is CASSVTPQTSLAGAETQYF. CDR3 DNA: TGTGCCAGCAGCGTGACACCACAAACAAGTTTAGCGGGAGCGGAGACCCAGTACTTC.

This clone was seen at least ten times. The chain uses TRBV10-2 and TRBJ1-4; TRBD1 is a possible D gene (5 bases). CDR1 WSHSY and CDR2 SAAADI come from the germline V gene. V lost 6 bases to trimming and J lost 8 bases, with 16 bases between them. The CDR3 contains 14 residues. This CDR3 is CASREGLRREKLFF. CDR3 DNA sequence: TGCGCCAGCAGGGAGGGACTCCGGCGAGAAAAACTGTTTTTT.

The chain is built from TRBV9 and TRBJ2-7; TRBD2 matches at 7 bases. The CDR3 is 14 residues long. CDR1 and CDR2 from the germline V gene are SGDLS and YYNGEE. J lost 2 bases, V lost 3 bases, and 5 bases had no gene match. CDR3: CASSGGGLPYEQYF. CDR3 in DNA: TGTGCCAGCAGCGGGGGGGGACTACCCTACGAGCAGTACTTC.

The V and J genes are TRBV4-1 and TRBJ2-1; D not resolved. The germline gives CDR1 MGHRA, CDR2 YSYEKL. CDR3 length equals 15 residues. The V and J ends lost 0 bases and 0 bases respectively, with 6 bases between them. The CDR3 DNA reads TGCGCCAGCAGCCAAGAGCACTTCTCCTACAATGAGCAGTTCTTC. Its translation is CASSQEHFSYNEQFF.

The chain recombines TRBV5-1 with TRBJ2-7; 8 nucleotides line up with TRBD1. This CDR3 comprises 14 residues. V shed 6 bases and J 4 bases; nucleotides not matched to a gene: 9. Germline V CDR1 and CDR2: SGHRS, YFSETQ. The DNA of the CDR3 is TGCGCCAGCACCTGGACAGGGAAAGGTTACGAGCAGTACTTC. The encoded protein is CASTWTGKGYEQYF.

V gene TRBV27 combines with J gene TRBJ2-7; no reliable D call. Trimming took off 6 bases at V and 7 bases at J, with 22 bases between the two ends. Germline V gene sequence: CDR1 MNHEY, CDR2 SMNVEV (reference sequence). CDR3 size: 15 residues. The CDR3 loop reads CASRPKPGFVREQYF. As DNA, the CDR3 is TGTGCCAGCAGGCCTAAACCGGGTTTCGTGAGAGAGCAGTACTTC.